This T cell receptor beta chain was found in a study of blood T cell repertoires in COVID-19. Per the original methods: Researchers report that nucleated cell counts were estimated from reference gene primer amplification. The assay was immunoSEQ multiplex PCR, and TCRdb's table has in-frame clones only and misses some. The V and J calls and clone size come from that table; D and trimming were worked out from the DNA. The sample holds more than 25,000 clones; more than 65% are singletons and the top ten take around half. The CDR3 has 14 amino acids. The germline V gene has CDR1 WNHNN and CDR2 SYGVQD (reference sequence). After removal of 8 bases from V and 6 bases from J, the junction contained 10 bases not matched to a gene.

This chain uses TRBV10-1 with TRBJ1-5; 7 nucleotides align to TRBD1. Sample: peripheral blood. The clonotype originates from a man in his forties or fifties with active or convalescent COVID-19. CDR3 in DNA: TGCGCCAGCTCTCGGGACAGCCTTCCTCAGCCCCAGCATTTT. Protein sequence: CASSRDSLPQPQHF.